Listed below are T cell receptor beta chains from one sample, sequenced in a study of blood T cells in healthy people across ages. Each CDR3 protein is one row after TCRdb ran MiXCR on the 5' RACE reads. The sample lists 800,000 or so distinct CDR3 sequences, under 80% occurring once. Sequencing was performed on blood. All receptors come from a man aged 25-45 years in good health. Each CDR3 is given with its conserved first and last residue. Each record gives: clone size, V gene, D gene, J gene, CDR3 length, CDR3 protein, CDR3 DNA. A D gene is named only where the DNA matches it firmly. Clone size is not always given. Where it is, it says once, few, many or a class for expanded clones.

size: -
V: TRBV3-1
D: -
J: TRBJ2-1
length: 15
CDR3: CASRGSVNPYNEQFF
DNA: TGTGCCAGCAGGGGGTCAGTTAACCCCTACAATGAGCAGTTCTTC

size: few
V: TRBV15
D: -
J: TRBJ2-6
length: 15
CDR3: CATSSGFTGANVLTF
DNA: TGTGCCACCAGCAGTGGCTTTACCGGGGCCAACGTCCTGACTTTC

size: -
V: TRBV7-9
D: TRBD1
J: TRBJ2-1
length: 16
CDR3: CASRAQGASSYNEQFF
DNA: TGTGCCAGCCGGGCCCAGGGGGCGAGCTCCTACAATGAGCAGTTCTTC

size: -
V: TRBV5-5
D: -
J: TRBJ1-2
length: 15
CDR3: CASSTYSAANYGYTF
DNA: TGTGCCAGCAGTACTTACAGTGCTGCTAACTATGGCTACACCTTC

size: -
V: TRBV15
D: -
J: TRBJ2-1
length: 13
CDR3: CATSRAQGNEQFF
DNA: TGTGCCACCAGCAGAGCACAGGGAAATGAGCAGTTCTTC

size: -
V: TRBV20-1
D: -
J: TRBJ2-7
length: 13
CDR3: CSARTRGSYEQYF
DNA: TGCAGTGCTCGAACCCGGGGGTCCTACGAGCAGTACTTC

size: few
V: TRBV2
D: TRBD1
J: TRBJ1-2
length: 12
CDR3: CASQDRGGGYTF
DNA: TGTGCCAGCCAGGACAGGGGAGGAGGCTACACCTTC

size: -
V: TRBV7-2
D: -
J: TRBJ2-1
length: 14
CDR3: CASSLSSTKNEQFF
DNA: TGTGCCAGCAGCTTAAGCAGCACAAAGAATGAGCAGTTCTTC

size: few
V: TRBV6-7
D: TRBD2
J: TRBJ2-1
length: 14
CDR3: CASRSGADYNEQFF
DNA: TGTGCCAGCAGAAGCGGGGCAGACTACAATGAGCAGTTCTTC

size: -
V: TRBV12-3/TRBV12-4
D: -
J: TRBJ1-2
length: 14
CDR3: CAGSLRQQGDGYTF
DNA: TGTGCCGGCAGTTTAAGGCAACAAGGGGATGGCTACACCTTC

size: -
V: TRBV6-5
D: -
J: TRBJ1-5
length: 15
CDR3: CASSYSSLDNQPQHF
DNA: TGTGCCAGCAGTTACTCGAGTTTGGACAATCAGCCCCAGCATTTT

size: -
V: TRBV27
D: -
J: TRBJ2-1
length: 14
CDR3: CASRGGTEYNEQFF
DNA: TGTGCCAGCAGGGGAGGGACAGAATACAATGAGCAGTTCTTC

size: few
V: TRBV6-2/TRBV6-3
D: TRBD1
J: TRBJ2-1
length: 15
CDR3: CASRDPGQGYNEQFF
DNA: TGTGCCAGCAGAGATCCGGGACAGGGATACAATGAGCAGTTCTTC

size: few
V: TRBV5-1
D: -
J: TRBJ1-5
length: 14
CDR3: CASSPLGRDQPQHF
DNA: TGCGCCAGCAGCCCTCTGGGTCGGGATCAGCCCCAGCATTTT

size: few
V: TRBV9
D: -
J: TRBJ2-6
length: 15
CDR3: CASSARGFGANVLTF
DNA: TGTGCCAGCAGCGCCAGGGGTTTTGGGGCCAACGTCCTGACTTTC

size: few
V: TRBV20-1
D: -
J: TRBJ2-3
length: 13
CDR3: CSAIIPSTDTPYF
DNA: TGCAGTGCTATCATTCCTAGCACAGATACGCCGTATTTT

size: -
V: TRBV9
D: TRBD1
J: TRBJ2-5
length: 15
CDR3: CASSALRDSEETQYF
DNA: TGTGCCAGCAGCGCCCTCCGGGACAGCGAGGAGACCCAGTACTTC

size: once
V: TRBV27
D: -
J: TRBJ2-1
length: 12
CDR3: CASSPTACEQFF
DNA: TGTGCCAGCAGCCCTACGGCGTGTGAGCAGTTCTTC

size: -
V: TRBV7-9
D: -
J: TRBJ1-6
length: 16
CDR3: CASSLGLPTGNSPLHF
DNA: TGTGCCAGCAGCTTAGGGCTACCTACGGGCAATTCACCCCTCCACTTT

size: -
V: TRBV6-6
D: -
J: TRBJ2-3
length: 12
CDR3: CASSWTEGTQYF
DNA: TGTGCCAGCAGTTGGACAGAAGGTACGCAGTATTTT

size: -
V: TRBV20-1
D: -
J: TRBJ2-7
length: 11
CDR3: CSAGPKYEQYF
DNA: TGCAGTGCTGGACCGAAATACGAGCAGTACTTC

size: -
V: TRBV2
D: TRBD1
J: TRBJ2-1
length: 15
CDR3: CASSKDRAPGDEQFF
DNA: TGTGCCAGCAGTAAAGACAGGGCCCCTGGGGATGAGCAGTTCTTC

size: -
V: TRBV6-5
D: -
J: TRBJ2-1
length: 13
CDR3: CASSYYPGNEQFF
DNA: TGTGCCAGCAGTTACTACCCCGGCAATGAGCAGTTCTTC

size: -
V: TRBV5-1
D: -
J: TRBJ2-2
length: 14
CDR3: CASSDRSGTGELFF
DNA: TGCGCCAGCAGCGACAGATCGGGCACCGGGGAGCTGTTTTTT

size: -
V: TRBV21-1
D: -
J: TRBJ1-5
length: 17
CDR3: CASSNTSDGANGQPQHF
DNA: TGTGCCAGCAGCAACACCTCGGACGGCGCAAACGGGCAGCCCCAGCATTTT

size: few
V: TRBV20-1
D: -
J: TRBJ2-4
length: 12
CDR3: CSSPLGGNIQYF
DNA: TGCAGTTCACCCTTAGGTGGAAACATTCAGTACTTC

size: few
V: TRBV28
D: -
J: TRBJ1-4
length: 15
CDR3: CASSVLTDYNEKLFF
DNA: TGTGCCAGCAGTGTCTTGACAGACTATAATGAAAAACTGTTTTTT

size: few
V: TRBV11-2
D: -
J: TRBJ2-7
length: 14
CDR3: CASSVRTGDYEQYF
DNA: TGTGCCAGCTCGGTTAGGACGGGAGACTACGAGCAGTACTTC

size: -
V: TRBV6-2/TRBV6-3
D: TRBD2
J: TRBJ2-7
length: 15
CDR3: CASSAPGLAQDEQYF
DNA: TGTGCCAGCAGTGCCCCCGGACTAGCCCAAGACGAGCAGTACTTC

size: -
V: TRBV12-3/TRBV12-4
D: -
J: TRBJ2-7
length: 14
CDR3: CASRGRASSYEQYF
DNA: TGTGCCAGCAGGGGCCGGGCAAGCTCCTACGAGCAGTACTTC

size: few
V: TRBV6-2/TRBV6-3
D: TRBD1
J: TRBJ1-6
length: 19
CDR3: CASRPGQGADITYNSPLHF
DNA: TGTGCCAGCAGACCGGGACAGGGGGCTGATATCACCTATAATTCACCCCTCCACTTT

size: -
V: TRBV27
D: -
J: TRBJ2-4
length: 17
CDR3: CASSPRGTGGAKNIQYF
DNA: TGTGCCAGCAGTCCGCGGGGGACAGGCGGGGCCAAAAACATTCAGTACTTC

size: -
V: TRBV3-1
D: -
J: TRBJ1-6
length: 16
CDR3: CASSQGSAGFNSPLHF
DNA: TGTGCCAGCAGCCAAGGATCCGCGGGTTTTAATTCACCCCTCCACTTT

size: -
V: TRBV11-2
D: -
J: TRBJ2-6
length: 16
CDR3: CASSRLQGTGANVLTF
DNA: TGTGCCAGCAGCAGGCTCCAGGGGACAGGGGCCAACGTCCTGACTTTC

size: -
V: TRBV4-2
D: TRBD1
J: TRBJ2-3
length: 15
CDR3: CASSQEGGWTDTQYF
DNA: TGTGCCAGCAGCCAAGAAGGGGGCTGGACAGATACGCAGTATTTT

size: -
V: TRBV4-3
D: TRBD2
J: TRBJ2-5
length: 19
CDR3: CASSPRRAHWAGVQETQYF
DNA: TGCGCCAGCAGCCCGAGACGGGCGCATTGGGCGGGGGTACAAGAGACCCAGTACTTC

size: -
V: TRBV6-1
D: TRBD1
J: TRBJ1-6
length: 14
CDR3: CASSEYRGNSPLHF
DNA: TGTGCCAGCAGTGAATACAGGGGGAATTCACCCCTCCACTTT

size: few
V: TRBV24-1
D: TRBD1
J: TRBJ1-2
length: 11
CDR3: CAVGTENGYTF
DNA: TGTGCCGTCGGGACAGAGAATGGCTACACCTTC

size: -
V: TRBV27
D: -
J: TRBJ2-5
length: 13
CDR3: CASSRGTSGEQYF
DNA: TGTGCCAGCAGTCGCGGGACCTCAGGCGAACAGTACTTC

size: -
V: TRBV6-6
D: -
J: TRBJ2-7
length: 15
CDR3: CASSYEAGIDYEQYF
DNA: TGTGCCAGCAGTTACGAGGCAGGGATAGACTACGAGCAGTACTTC

size: few
V: TRBV7-2
D: -
J: TRBJ1-4
length: 15
CDR3: CASSLIAPTNEKLFF
DNA: TGTGCCAGCAGCTTAATAGCCCCGACTAATGAAAAACTGTTTTTT

size: few
V: TRBV28
D: -
J: TRBJ2-5
length: 14
CDR3: CASSLRGAQETQYF
DNA: TGTGCCAGCAGTTTACGGGGGGCTCAAGAGACCCAGTACTTC

size: -
V: TRBV4-3
D: TRBD1
J: TRBJ1-1
length: 16
CDR3: CASSQVLQGAGTEAFF
DNA: TGCGCCAGCAGCCAGGTACTCCAGGGGGCTGGCACTGAAGCTTTCTTT